Presented here are 21 T cell receptor beta chains from one specimen sequenced in a study of T cell repertoires in cytomegalovirus infection. One entry per CDR3 protein, called by TCRdb with MiXCR from the reads. Seen here are about 740,000 distinct CDR3 sequences, roughly a third observed once, and the top ten hold 2.5% to 3.5%. Specimen: PBMCs. The source of these receptors is a human donor in good health (CMV status not recorded). Some clones in this sample may be carry-over from other donors' samples.

This clonotype has a handful of counts. The chain has TRBV7-2 and TRBJ2-1; no definite D call. CDR3 size: 16 residues. V shed 1 base and J shed 6 bases, with 16 bases lying between them. From germline, CDR1 is SGHTA and CDR2 FQGNSA. CDR3 coding DNA: TGTGCCAGCAGCTTAGTATCGGCGAGTTGGACCAATGAGCAGTTCTTC. Residues: CASSLVSASWTNEQFF.

This sequence joins TRBV28 and TRBJ1-5; no clear D. There are 12 residues in the CDR3. V shed 6 bases and J shed 4 bases, with 7 bases lying between them. Germline lookup yields CDR1 MDHEN and CDR2 SYDVKM. CDR3: CASSHGNQPQHF. As DNA, the CDR3 is TGTGCCAGCAGCCACGGGAATCAGCCCCAGCATTTT.

This clonotype has just a few counts. The CDR3 sequence is CAINIAGTGGHEQYF. The CDR3 bases are TGTGCCATCAATATTGCCGGGACAGGGGGCCACGAGCAGTACTTC. The chain joins TRBV10-3 to TRBJ2-7; 12 bases align to TRBD1. The CDR3 sequence is 15 residues long. The germline V gene has CDR1 ENHRY and CDR2 SYGVKD. The V and J ends lost 7 bases and 5 bases, in that order; junction bases with no gene match: 9.

This chain uses TRBV12-5 with TRBJ1-1; unclear D gene. The CDR3 has 12 residues. Trimming took off 4 bases at V and 8 bases at J, with 11 bases between the two ends. Germline-derived CDR1 and CDR2 are LGHNT and FRNRAP. The CDR3 coding sequence is TGTGCTAGTGGTTCGTCCAGGAGAGAAGCTTTCTTT. This codes for CASGSSRREAFF.

This clonotype occurred a few times. The chain carries TRBV7-8 and TRBJ2-5; TRBD2 agrees at 15 bases. The V gene's germline CDR1 is SGHVS and CDR2 FQNEAQ. Losses at the gene ends were 5 bases for V and 3 bases for J; bases not matched to a gene: 10. CDR3 length: 18 amino acids. CDR3 bases: TGTGCCAGCAGCGCTGGACTAGCGGGGGGGAAAGTCGAAGAGACCCAGTACTTC. The encoded protein is CASSAGLAGGKVEETQYF.

This clonotype came up a few times. V is TRBV14 and J is TRBJ1-2; D ambiguous. The CDR3 extends over 13 amino acids. V was pared by 0 bases and J by 5 bases, with 7 bases between. Germline V gene lookup returns CDR1 SGHDN and CDR2 FVKESK. CDR3 amino acids: CASSQDRQYGYTF. CDR3 in DNA: TGTGCCAGCAGCCAAGACAGGCAGTATGGCTACACCTTC.

The chain is built from TRBV19 and TRBJ2-1; 7 bases align to TRBD2. The CDR3 consists of 16 residues. Germline V CDR1 and CDR2: LNHDA, SQIVND (reference sequence). Trimming at V came to 5 bases and at J to 0 bases, leaving 7 bases not matched to a gene. The CDR3 DNA follows: TGTGCCAGTAGTTCTCTAGCGGTCATCTCCTACAATGAGCAGTTCTTC. This translates into CASSSLAVISYNEQFF.

Turning to this clonotype: Likely a read error: the CDR3 ends without its conserved phenylalanine or tryptophan. The DNA is omitted, as the CDR3 cannot be located on it reliably, and the CDR3 follows TCRdb's listing. The chain carries TRBV6-2 or TRBV6-3 and TRBJ2-1; TRBD2 is the table's D call, not checked against the DNA. Ends included, the CDR3 has 15 residues. Germline-derived CDR1 and CDR2 are MNHEY and SVGEGT. This CDR3 is CASGLAGTSYNEQFL.

This clonotype was seen a few times. The V and J genes are TRBV28 and TRBJ1-6; 7 bases are a match to TRBD1. CDR3 size: 15 residues. CDR1 and CDR2 from the germline V gene are MDHEN and SYDVKM. V lost 8 bases to trimming and J lost 3 bases; unmatched junction nucleotides: 7. The CDR3, as DNA: TGTGCCAGCTCAATGACAGGGCACTATAATTCACCCCTCCACTTT. Amino acid sequence: CASSMTGHYNSPLHF.

This clonotype was observed a few times. The chain carries TRBV7-8 and TRBJ1-1; 12 positions agree with TRBD1. Looked up from germline, CDR1 is SGHVS and CDR2 is FQNEAQ. J gave up 2 bases and V 6 bases, and 10 bases lay outside the gene matches. This CDR3 is 17 amino acids long. As DNA, the CDR3 is TGTGCCAGCAGACCCCGGGACAGGGGGCGGTTCAACACTGAAGCTTTCTTT. Translation gives CASRPRDRGRFNTEAFF.

A few counts support this clonotype. The rearrangement uses TRBV7-9 and TRBJ1-1; possibly TRBD1 for D (5 bases). CDR3 length: 15 residues. The germline V gene encodes CDR1 SEHNR and CDR2 FQNEAQ (reference sequence). The V and J ends lost 1 base and 1 base respectively, with 10 bases between them. The CDR3 region is CASSLGGERNTEAFF. In DNA form, the CDR3 reads TGTGCCAGCAGCTTAGGGGGGGAAAGGAACACTGAAGCTTTCTTT.

V usage is TRBV20-1 and J usage is TRBJ1-1; 8 nucleotides line up with TRBD1. V lost 3 bases to trimming and J lost 0 bases; unmatched junction nucleotides: 6. This CDR3 is built from 15 residues. Germline loops: CDR1 DFQATT, CDR2 SNEGSKA (reference sequence). CDR3 sequence: CSARGQAIMNTEAFF. For the CDR3, the DNA is TGCAGTGCTAGGGGACAGGCTATTATGAACACTGAAGCTTTCTTT.

This clonotype was seen at least ten times. The chain has TRBV12-3 or TRBV12-4 and TRBJ2-1; 12 bases are a match to TRBD2. The CDR3 covers 16 residues. The ends lost 6 bases at V and 3 bases at J; junction bases unmatched: 6. The CDR3 protein is CASSPEGLAGYNEQFF. The DNA for the CDR3 is TGTGCCAGCAGCCCGGAGGGACTAGCGGGCTACAATGAGCAGTTCTTC.

This clonotype turned up a few times. The chain carries TRBV4-2 and TRBJ2-5; the D gene is possibly TRBD2 (6 bases). This CDR3 comprises 16 residues. The V gene lost 4 bases and the J gene lost 2 bases, with 17 bases spanning the gap. CDR1 is LGHNA, CDR2 YNFKEQ, per germline. CDR3 sequence reads: CASSPMGQGLQETQYF. Written as DNA, the CDR3 is TGTGCCAGCAGCCCCATGGGGCAGGGACTTCAAGAGACCCAGTACTTC.

V gene TRBV7-2 combines with J gene TRBJ2-7, with D unclear. Trimming cost V 5 bases and J 0 bases, with 14 bases left between them. In germline, CDR1 is SGHTA, CDR2 FQGNSA. The CDR3 sequence is 15 residues long. Here the CDR3 reads CASSVTAPSSYEQYF. CDR3 bases: TGTGCCAGCAGCGTCACAGCGCCTAGCTCCTACGAGCAGTACTTC.

This chain uses TRBV28 with TRBJ2-1; 13 bases agree with TRBD2. Per the germline V gene, CDR1 is MDHEN and CDR2 is SYDVKM. J gave up 8 bases and V 6 bases, and 13 bases lay outside the gene matches. The CDR3 covers 17 residues. CDR3 nucleotides: TGTGCCAGCAGCGACCAGGAGTGGACTAGCGGGAGTGATGAGCAGTTCTTC. Its protein is CASSDQEWTSGSDEQFF.

DNA of the CDR3: TGTGCCAGCAGGGCCGGGACTCCGAGCTCCTACAATGAGCAGTTCTTC. Translated: CASRAGTPSSYNEQFF. This chain uses TRBV28 with TRBJ2-1; a possible D gene is TRBD2 (6 bases). Germline V CDR1 and CDR2: MDHEN, SYDVKM. V lost 6 bases and J 0 bases, leaving 15 bases between the germline ends. The CDR3 totals 16 residues.

There are a few counts of this clonotype. The rearrangement joins TRBV28 to TRBJ1-2; D gene uncertain. The V and J ends lost 5 bases and 8 bases respectively, with 18 bases between them. CDR3 length: 14 amino acids. CDR1 is MDHEN, CDR2 SYDVKM, per germline. In DNA, the CDR3 is TGTGCCAGCAGTCCCGCCTCAATTCCAAAGGGCTACACCTTC. Its protein is CASSPASIPKGYTF.

The V call is TRBV28, the J call TRBJ1-1; a weak D match, TRBD1 (5 bases). Per the germline V gene, CDR1 is MDHEN and CDR2 is SYDVKM. The CDR3 spans 14 residues. Trimming removed 6 bases from V and 4 bases from J, with 15 bases in between. This CDR3 reads CASRSTGGGTEAFF. CDR3 DNA sequence: TGTGCCAGCAGGAGTACAGGAGGCGGCACTGAAGCTTTCTTT.

The J gene is TRBJ1-1, the V gene TRBV7-9; possibly TRBD1 for D (6 bases). The germline gives CDR1 SEHNR, CDR2 FQNEAQ (reference sequence). This CDR3 spans 14 amino acids. Trimming took 4 bases from V and 4 from J, leaving 13 bases between them. This chain's CDR3 is CASSSGGLATEAFF. In DNA form, the CDR3 reads TGTGCCAGCAGCTCCGGGGGGCTTGCCACTGAAGCTTTCTTT.

This clonotype was observed once. A read error may produce the germline difference seen at one junction end. CDR3 in amino acids: CSSSLRGGGVYNEQFF. As DNA, the CDR3 is TGTTCCAGCAGCTTACGAGGGGGCGGCGTCTACAATGAGCAGTTCTTC. This chain uses TRBV7-9 with TRBJ2-1; 7 nucleotides agree with TRBD1. The germline gives CDR1 SEHNR, CDR2 FQNEAQ (reference sequence). There are 16 residues in the CDR3.